This T cell receptor beta chain emerged from a study of spatial heterogeneity in lung cancer. Study findings and constraints: Compared with follow-up, resection was when ubiquitous expanded tumor TCRs appeared in blood more.

In TCRdb, the 5' RACE reads were re-called with MiXCR into one record per CDR3 protein. The sample contains 10,000 to 11,000 distinct CDR3 sequences, over 6% of which appear only once. In its sample, this clonotype was seen many times. Its matching antigen is unknown. Time point in this sample: sample taken at primary tumor resection. No cell sorting; template was whole RNA from tumor, lung tissue or PBMC. The sequence was obtained from a male donor with early-stage non-small cell lung cancer. The sequences come from PBMCs, collected at surgery.

The CDR3 nucleotides are TGCAGTGCTAGTGATGGGACAGGGGTAGAAAAACTGTTTTTT. Translating it yields CSASDGTGVEKLFF. This sequence joins TRBV20-1 and TRBJ1-4; 10 bases map to TRBD1. V shed 3 bases and J 8 bases; nucleotides not matched to a gene: 6. Germline assignment: CDR1 DFQATT and CDR2 SNEGSKA (reference sequence). This CDR3 has 14 amino acids.